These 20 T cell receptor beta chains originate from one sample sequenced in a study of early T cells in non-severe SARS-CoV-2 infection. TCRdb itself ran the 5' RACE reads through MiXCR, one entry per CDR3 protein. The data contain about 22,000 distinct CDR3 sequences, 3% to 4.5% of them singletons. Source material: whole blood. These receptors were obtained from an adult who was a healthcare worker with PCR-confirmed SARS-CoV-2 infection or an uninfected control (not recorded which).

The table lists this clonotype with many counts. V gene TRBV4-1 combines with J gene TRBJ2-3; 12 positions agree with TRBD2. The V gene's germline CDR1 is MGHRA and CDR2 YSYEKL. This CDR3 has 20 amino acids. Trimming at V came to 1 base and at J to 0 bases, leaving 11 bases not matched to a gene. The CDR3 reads CASSQVMGLAGSTSTDTQYF. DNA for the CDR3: TGCGCCAGCAGCCAAGTTATGGGACTAGCGGGTTCCACTAGCACAGATACGCAGTATTTT.

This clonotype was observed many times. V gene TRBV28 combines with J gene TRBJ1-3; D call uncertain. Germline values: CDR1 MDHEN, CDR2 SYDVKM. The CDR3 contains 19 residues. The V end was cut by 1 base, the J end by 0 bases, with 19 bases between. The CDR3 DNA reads TGTGCCAGCAGTTTATATCGTATCTCTGGGCAGGACTCTGGAAACACCATATATTTT. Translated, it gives CASSLYRISGQDSGNTIYF.

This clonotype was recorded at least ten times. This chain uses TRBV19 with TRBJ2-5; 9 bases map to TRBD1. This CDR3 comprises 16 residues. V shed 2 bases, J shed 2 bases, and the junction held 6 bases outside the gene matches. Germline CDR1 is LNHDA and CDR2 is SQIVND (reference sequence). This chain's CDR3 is CASSINGQGTQETQYF. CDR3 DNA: TGTGCCAGTAGTATAAACGGACAGGGGACGCAAGAGACCCAGTACTTC.

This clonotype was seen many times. CDR3 loop: CASSLEKGKLFF. CDR3 bases: TGTGCCAGCAGCTTAGAGAAGGGGAAACTGTTTTTT. The chain uses TRBV7-9 and TRBJ1-4, with D possibly being TRBD1 (5 bases). Deletions cut 1 base from V and 11 bases from J, with 8 bases between. The germline CDR1 and CDR2 sequences are SEHNR and FQNEAQ (reference sequence). This CDR3 has 12 residues. Full variable domain (rest looked up from reference TRBV7-9 and TRBJ1-4): DTGVSQNPRHKITKRGQNVTFRCDPISEHNRLYWYRQTLGQGPEFLTYFQNEAQLEKSRLLSDRFSAERPKGSFSTLEIQRTEQGDSAMYLCASSLEKGKLFFGSGTQLSVL.

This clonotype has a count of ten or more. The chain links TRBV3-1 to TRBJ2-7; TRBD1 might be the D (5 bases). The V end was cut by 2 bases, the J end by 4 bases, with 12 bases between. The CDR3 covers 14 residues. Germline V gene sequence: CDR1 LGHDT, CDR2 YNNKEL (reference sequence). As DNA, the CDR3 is TGTGCCAGCAGCCAAATGATGGGGCCGTACGAGCAGTACTTC. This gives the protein CASSQMMGPYEQYF.

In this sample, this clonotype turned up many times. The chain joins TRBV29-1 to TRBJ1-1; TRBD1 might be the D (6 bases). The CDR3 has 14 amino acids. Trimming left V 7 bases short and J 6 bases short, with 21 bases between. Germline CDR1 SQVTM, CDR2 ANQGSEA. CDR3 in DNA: TGCAGCGCTGAGTTACAGGGCGAGGGGTCTGAAGCTTTCTTT. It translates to CSAELQGEGSEAFF. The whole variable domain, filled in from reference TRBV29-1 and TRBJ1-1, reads SAVISQKPSRDICQRGTSLTIQCQVDSQVTMMFWYRQQPGQSLTLIATANQGSEATYESGFVIDKFPISRPNLTFSTLTVSNMSPEDSSIYLCSAELQGEGSEAFFGQGTRLTVV.

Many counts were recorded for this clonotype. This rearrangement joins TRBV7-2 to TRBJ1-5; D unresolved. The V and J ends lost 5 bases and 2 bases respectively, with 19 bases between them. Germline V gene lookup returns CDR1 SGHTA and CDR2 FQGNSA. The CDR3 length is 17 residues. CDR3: CASSTLPGQMGNQPQHF. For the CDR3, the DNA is TGTGCCAGCAGCACCCTACCGGGCCAGATGGGCAATCAGCCCCAGCATTTT.

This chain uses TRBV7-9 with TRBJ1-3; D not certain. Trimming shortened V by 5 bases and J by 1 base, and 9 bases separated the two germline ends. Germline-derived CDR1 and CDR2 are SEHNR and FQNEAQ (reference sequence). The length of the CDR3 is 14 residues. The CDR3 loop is CASSQSASGNTIYF. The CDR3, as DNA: TGTGCCAGCAGCCAATCGGCTTCTGGAAACACCATATATTTT.

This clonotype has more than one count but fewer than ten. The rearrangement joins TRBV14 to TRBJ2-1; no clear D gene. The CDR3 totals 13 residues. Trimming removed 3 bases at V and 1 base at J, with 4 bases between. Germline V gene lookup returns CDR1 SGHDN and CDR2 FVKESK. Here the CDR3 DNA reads TGTGCCAGCAGCCACCTTTCCTACAATGAGCAGTTCTTC. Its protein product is CASSHLSYNEQFF.

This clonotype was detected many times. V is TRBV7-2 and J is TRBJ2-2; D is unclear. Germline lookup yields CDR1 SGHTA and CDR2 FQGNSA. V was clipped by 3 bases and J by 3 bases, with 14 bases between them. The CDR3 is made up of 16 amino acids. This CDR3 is CASSFQDTPYTGELFF. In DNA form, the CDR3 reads TGTGCCAGCAGCTTCCAGGATACCCCGTACACCGGGGAGCTGTTTTTT.

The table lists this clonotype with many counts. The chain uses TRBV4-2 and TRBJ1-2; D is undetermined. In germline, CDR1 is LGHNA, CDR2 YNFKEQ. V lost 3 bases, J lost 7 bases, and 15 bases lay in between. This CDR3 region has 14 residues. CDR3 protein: CASSQYREDGGYTF. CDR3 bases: TGTGCCAGCAGCCAGTACCGGGAGGACGGTGGCTACACCTTC.

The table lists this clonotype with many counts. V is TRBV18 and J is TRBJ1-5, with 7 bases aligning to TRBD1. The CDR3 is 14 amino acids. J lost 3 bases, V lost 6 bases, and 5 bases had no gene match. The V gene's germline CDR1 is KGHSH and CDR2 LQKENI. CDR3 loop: CASSPTGVNQPQHF. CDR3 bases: TGTGCCAGCTCCCCAACAGGGGTCAATCAGCCCCAGCATTTT. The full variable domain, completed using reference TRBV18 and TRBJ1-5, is NAGVMQNPRHLVRRRGQEARLRCSPMKGHSHVYWYRQLPEEGLKFMVYLQKENIIDESGMPKERFSAEFPKEGPSILRIQQVVRGDSAAYFCASSPTGVNQPQHFGDGTRLSIL.

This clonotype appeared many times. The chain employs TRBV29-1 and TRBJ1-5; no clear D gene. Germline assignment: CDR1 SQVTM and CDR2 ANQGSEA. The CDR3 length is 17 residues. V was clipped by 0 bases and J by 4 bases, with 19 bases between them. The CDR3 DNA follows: TGCAGCGTTGAAGACTTTCCCTTTCTTCGGACTAATCAGCCCCAGCATTTT. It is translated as CSVEDFPFLRTNQPQHF.

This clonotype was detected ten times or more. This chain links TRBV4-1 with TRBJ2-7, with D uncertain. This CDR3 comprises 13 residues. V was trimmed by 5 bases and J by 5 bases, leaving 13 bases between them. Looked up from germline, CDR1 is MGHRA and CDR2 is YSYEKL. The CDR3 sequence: CASSGTVSHEQYF. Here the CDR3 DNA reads TGCGCCAGCAGCGGAACAGTGTCTCACGAGCAGTACTTC.

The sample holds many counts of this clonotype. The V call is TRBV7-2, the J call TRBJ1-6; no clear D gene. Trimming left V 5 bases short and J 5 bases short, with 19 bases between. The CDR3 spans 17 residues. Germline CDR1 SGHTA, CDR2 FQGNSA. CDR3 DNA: TGTGCCAGCAGCCTACGAAGAGTAGTGGGCGATAATTCACCCCTCCACTTT. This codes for CASSLRRVVGDNSPLHF.

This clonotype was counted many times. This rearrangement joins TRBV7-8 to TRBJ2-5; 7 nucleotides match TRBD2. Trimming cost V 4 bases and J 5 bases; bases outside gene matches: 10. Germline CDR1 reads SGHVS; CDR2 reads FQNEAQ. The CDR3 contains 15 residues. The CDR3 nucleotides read TGTGCCAGCAGCTCAGCGGGACGGCCTGCGGAGACCCAGTACTTC. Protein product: CASSSAGRPAETQYF. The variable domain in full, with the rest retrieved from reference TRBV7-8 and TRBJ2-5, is GAGVSQSPRYKVAKRGQDVALRCDPISGHVSLFWYQQALGQGPEFLTYFQNEAQLDKSGLPSDRFFAERPEGSVSTLKIQRTQQEDSAVYLCASSSAGRPAETQYFGPGTRLLVL.

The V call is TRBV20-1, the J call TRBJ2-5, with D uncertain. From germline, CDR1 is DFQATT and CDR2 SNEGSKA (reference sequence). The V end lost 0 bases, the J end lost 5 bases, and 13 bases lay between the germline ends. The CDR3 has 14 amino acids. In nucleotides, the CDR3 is TGCAGTGCTAGAGATCGGTTAGCTATTGAGACCCAGTACTTC. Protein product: CSARDRLAIETQYF.

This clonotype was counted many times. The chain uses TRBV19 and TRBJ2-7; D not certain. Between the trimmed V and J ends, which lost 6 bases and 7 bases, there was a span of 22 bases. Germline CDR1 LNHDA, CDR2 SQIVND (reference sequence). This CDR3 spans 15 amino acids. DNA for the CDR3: TGTGCCAGTAGGAGCGAACCCAGTCAACCGTGGGAGCAGTACTTC. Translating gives CASRSEPSQPWEQYF.

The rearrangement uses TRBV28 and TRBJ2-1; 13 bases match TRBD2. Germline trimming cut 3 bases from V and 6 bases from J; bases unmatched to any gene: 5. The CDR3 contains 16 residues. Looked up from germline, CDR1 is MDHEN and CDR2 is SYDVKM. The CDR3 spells CASSFTTSGGINEQFF. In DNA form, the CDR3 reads TGTGCCAGCAGTTTCACGACTAGCGGGGGGATCAATGAGCAGTTCTTC.

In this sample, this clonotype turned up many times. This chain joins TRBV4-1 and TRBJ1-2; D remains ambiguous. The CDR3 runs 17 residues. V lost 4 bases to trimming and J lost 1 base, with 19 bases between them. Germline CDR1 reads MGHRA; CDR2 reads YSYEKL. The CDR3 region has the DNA TGCGCCAGCAGCCTTTTTTCCGCCTTGGCGGGTAACTATGGCTACACCTTC. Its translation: CASSLFSALAGNYGYTF.